This TCR beta chain was captured by sequencing in a study of cytomegalovirus exposure and HLA in healthy donors. Study observations and caveats: Analyzed later, most CMV-associated TCR beta chains appeared HLA-restricted. Later genetic work tied a missense DCLRE1C variant to beta-chain V and J trimming. Listed as cytomegalovirus-associated were roughly 180 TCR beta chains.

The PCR employed 60 Vbeta primers together with 13 Jbeta primers. The data were produced by immunoSEQ multiplex PCR, yet TCRdb's version contains in-frame clones alone and is incomplete. The table shows about 110,000 clones, with around 75% occurring only once. Comments on this clone: Its target is not known.

Per germline, CDR1 MDHEN and CDR2 SYDVKM. The V and J ends lost 3 bases and 5 bases, in that order; junction bases with no gene match: 5. The CDR3 runs 14 residues. The origin of this receptor is a male donor in good health and CMV-seropositive. Input material: PBMCs. The rearrangement uses TRBV28 and TRBJ2-5; 8 bases align to TRBD2. CDR3 nucleotides: TGTGCCAGCAGTTTCGGCGGGGGGCTGGAGACCCAGTACTTC. Translating gives CASSFGGGLETQYF.